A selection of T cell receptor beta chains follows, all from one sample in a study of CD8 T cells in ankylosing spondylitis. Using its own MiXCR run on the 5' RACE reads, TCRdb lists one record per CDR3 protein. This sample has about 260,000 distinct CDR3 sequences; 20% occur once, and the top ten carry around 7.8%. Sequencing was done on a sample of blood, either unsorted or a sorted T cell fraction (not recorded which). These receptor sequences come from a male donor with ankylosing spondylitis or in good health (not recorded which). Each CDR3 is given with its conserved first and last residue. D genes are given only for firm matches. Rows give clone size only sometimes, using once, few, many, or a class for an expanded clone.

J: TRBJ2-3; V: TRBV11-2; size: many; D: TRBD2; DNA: TGTGCCAGCAGCTTCCGAACTAGCGCCTTATTCACAGATACGCAGTATTTT; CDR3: CASSFRTSALFTDTQYF
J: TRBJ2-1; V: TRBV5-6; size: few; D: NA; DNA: TGTGCCAGCAGCTCTGGGCGGAAGAATGAGCAGTTCTTC; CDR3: CASSSGRKNEQFF
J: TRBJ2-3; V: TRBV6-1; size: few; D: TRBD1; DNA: TGTGCCAGCAGTGTTACCGGGACAGGGGCTAGCACAGATACGCAGTATTTT; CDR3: CASSVTGTGASTDTQYF
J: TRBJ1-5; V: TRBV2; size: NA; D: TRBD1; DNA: TGTGCCAGCAGCGGAGACAGGGGTAGCAATCAGCCCCAGCATTTT; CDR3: CASSGDRGSNQPQHF
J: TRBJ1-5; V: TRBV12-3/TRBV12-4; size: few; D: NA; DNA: TGTGCCAGCAGTCCCGAGGGGGGACAAAATCAGCCCCAGCATTTT; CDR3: CASSPEGGQNQPQHF
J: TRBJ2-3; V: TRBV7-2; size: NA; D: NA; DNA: TGTGCCAGCAGCTTAGGTGGCATAACCCTAATCACAGATACGCAGTATTTT; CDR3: CASSLGGITLITDTQYF
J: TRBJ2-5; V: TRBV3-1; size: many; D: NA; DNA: TGTGCCAGCAGCAAGGGATTTAAGGAGACCCAGTACTTC; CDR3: CASSKGFKETQYF
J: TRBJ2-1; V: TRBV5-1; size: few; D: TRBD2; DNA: TGCGCCAGTCAGCTAGCGGGAGGGCCGGGGAATGAGCAGTTCTTC; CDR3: CASQLAGGPGNEQFF
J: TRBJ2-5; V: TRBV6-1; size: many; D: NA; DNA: TGTGCCAGCAGGTCCCAGGGCCAAGCGACCCAGTACTTC; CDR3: CASRSQGQATQYF
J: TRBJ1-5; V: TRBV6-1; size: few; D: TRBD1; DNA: TGTGCCAGCAGTATTAAGACAGGGGCCCCTAGCAATCAGCCCCAGCATTTT; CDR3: CASSIKTGAPSNQPQHF
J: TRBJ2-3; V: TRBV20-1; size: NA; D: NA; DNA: TGCAGTGCTAGTAGGCGGGCCGGCACAGATACGCAGTATTTT; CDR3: CSASRRAGTDTQYF
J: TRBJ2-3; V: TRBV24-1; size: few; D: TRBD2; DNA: TGTGCCACCAGTGGTAGCGGGAGAGGTGCAGATACGCAGTATTTT; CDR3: CATSGSGRGADTQYF
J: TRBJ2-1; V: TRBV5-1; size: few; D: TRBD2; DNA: TGCGCCAGCAGCTCTTCGGGAGGTAAAAACAATGAGCAGTTCTTC; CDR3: CASSSSGGKNNEQFF
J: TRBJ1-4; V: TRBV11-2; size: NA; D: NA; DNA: TGTGCCAGCAGCGCCAACGGGGGCCTGTTTTTT; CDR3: CASSANGGLFF
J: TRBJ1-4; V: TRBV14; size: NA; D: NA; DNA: TGTGCCAGCAGCCACGCAACAGGCACCTTTCGGTTTGAAAAACTGTTTTTT; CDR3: CASSHATGTFRFEKLFF
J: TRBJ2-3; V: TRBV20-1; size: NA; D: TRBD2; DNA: TGCAGTAATAGGAGGGAGGGCCTGACAGATACGCAGTATTTT; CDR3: CSNRREGLTDTQYF
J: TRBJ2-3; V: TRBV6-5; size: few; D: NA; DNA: TGTGCCAGCATTAGGCTAGTCCCAGATACGCAGTATTTT; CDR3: CASIRLVPDTQYF
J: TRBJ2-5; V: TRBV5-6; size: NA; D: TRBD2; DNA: TGTGCCAGCAGCTCCCAGGGGCTAGCGGGGCCCGATGAGACCCAGTACTTC; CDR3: CASSSQGLAGPDETQYF
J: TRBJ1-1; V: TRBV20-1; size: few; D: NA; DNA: TGCAGTGCTAGAGATGGGACGGATATGAACACTGAAGCTTTCTTT; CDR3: CSARDGTDMNTEAFF
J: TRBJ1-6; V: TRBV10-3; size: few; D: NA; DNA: TGTGCCACCCTCCCGGCAGGGAATTCACCCCTCCACTTT; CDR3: CATLPAGNSPLHF
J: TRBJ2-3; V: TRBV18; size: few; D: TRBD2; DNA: TGTGCCAGCTCACCTGGACTAGCGGGGGCCAGGGCAGATACGCAGTATTTT; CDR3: CASSPGLAGARADTQYF
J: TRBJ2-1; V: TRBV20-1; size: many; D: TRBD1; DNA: TGCAGTGCTATCACCGGGACAGCTGGGACCGCTCAGTTCTTC; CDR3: CSAITGTAGTAQFF
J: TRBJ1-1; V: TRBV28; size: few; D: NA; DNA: TGTGCCAGCAGTACCCGGATCTCAGCTTTCTTT; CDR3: CASSTRISAFF
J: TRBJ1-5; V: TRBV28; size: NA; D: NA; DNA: TGTGCCAGCAGTCCTGTCGGGGTGTCGGGCAATCAGCCCCAGCATTTT; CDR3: CASSPVGVSGNQPQHF
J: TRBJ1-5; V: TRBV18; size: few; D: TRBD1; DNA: TGTGCCAGCTCACGGGAGACAGGGGGCCTCAATCAGCCCCAGCATTTT; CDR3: CASSRETGGLNQPQHF
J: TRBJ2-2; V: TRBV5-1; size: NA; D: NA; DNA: TGCGCCAGCAGCCCCGACCCGAGTACGAACACCGGGGAGCTGTTTTTT; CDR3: CASSPDPSTNTGELFF
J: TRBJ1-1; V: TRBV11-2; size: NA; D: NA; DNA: TGTGCCAGCAGCGTCAGGGAAAGTGGCACTGAAGCTTTCTTT; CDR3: CASSVRESGTEAFF
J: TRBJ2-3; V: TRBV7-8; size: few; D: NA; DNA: TGTGCCAGCAAATTATTACCGGATACGCAGTATTTT; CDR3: CASKLLPDTQYF
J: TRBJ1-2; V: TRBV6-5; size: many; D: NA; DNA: TGTGCCAGCAGTACGACCTCATATGGCTACACCTTC; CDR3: CASSTTSYGYTF
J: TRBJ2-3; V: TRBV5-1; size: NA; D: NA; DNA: TGCGCCAGCAGCTTGAGCCGGAGGAACACAGATACGCAGTATTTT; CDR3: CASSLSRRNTDTQYF
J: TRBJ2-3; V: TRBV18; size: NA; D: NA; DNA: TGTGCCAGCTCACCCTCCAGGGGGGCAGATACGCAGTATTTT; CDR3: CASSPSRGADTQYF
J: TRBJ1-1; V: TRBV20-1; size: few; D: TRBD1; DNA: TGCAGTGCTCCGCGGACAGGGGGCACTGAAGCTTTCTTT; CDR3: CSAPRTGGTEAFF
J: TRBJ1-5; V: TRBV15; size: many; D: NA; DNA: TGTGCCACCAGTCACAGTCCCAATCAGCCCCAGCATTTT; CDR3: CATSHSPNQPQHF
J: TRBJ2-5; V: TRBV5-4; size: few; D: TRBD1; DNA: TGTGCCAGCAGCTCCCGGACAGGGGGACTCGAGACCCAGTACTTC; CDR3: CASSSRTGGLETQYF
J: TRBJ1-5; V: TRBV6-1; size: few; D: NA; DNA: TGTGCCAGCAGTGAAGCAGGGCAACGTCAGCCCCAGCATTTT; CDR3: CASSEAGQRQPQHF
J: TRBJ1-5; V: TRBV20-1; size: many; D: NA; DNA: TGCAGTGCCAACGACCCGTCGGGCCAGATGGGCAATCAGCCCCAGCATTTT; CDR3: CSANDPSGQMGNQPQHF
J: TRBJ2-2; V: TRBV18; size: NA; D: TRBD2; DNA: TGTGCCAGCTCACCGCTCGCTAGCGGAACTAACACCGGGGAGCTGTTTTTT; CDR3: CASSPLASGTNTGELFF
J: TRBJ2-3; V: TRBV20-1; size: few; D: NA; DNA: TGCAGTGCTAGAGTCCTAGCGCCAAGCACAGATACGCAGTATTTT; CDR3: CSARVLAPSTDTQYF
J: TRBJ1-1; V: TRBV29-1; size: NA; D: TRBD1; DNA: TGCAGCGTGCCGGGACAGGTGAACACTGAAGCTTTCTTT; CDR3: CSVPGQVNTEAFF
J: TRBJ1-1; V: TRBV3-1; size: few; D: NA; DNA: TGTGCCAGCAGCCGACGCCAAGGGGAGGGTTGGGGCTTT; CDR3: CASSRRQGEGWGF
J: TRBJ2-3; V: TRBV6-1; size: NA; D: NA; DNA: TGTGCCAGCAGTGAATACGGCAGAAGCTCAGATACGCAGTATTTT; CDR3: CASSEYGRSSDTQYF
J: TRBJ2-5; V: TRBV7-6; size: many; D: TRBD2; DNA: TGTGCCAGCAGCTCCAATAGCGGGAGGGCCGGAGAGACCCAGTACTTC; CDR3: CASSSNSGRAGETQYF
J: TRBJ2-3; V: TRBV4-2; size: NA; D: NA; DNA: TGTGCCAGCAGCCAAGAATACCTGGGGGATACGCAGTATTTT; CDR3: CASSQEYLGDTQYF
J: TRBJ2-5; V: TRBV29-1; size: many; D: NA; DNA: TGCAGCGGCGGGACAGTTCTCCAAGAGACCCAGTACTTC; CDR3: CSGGTVLQETQYF
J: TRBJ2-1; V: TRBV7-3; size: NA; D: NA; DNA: TGTGCCAGCAGCTTAACGGGGGAGAAGTACAATGAGCAGTTCTTC; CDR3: CASSLTGEKYNEQFF
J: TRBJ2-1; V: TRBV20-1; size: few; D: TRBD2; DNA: TGCAGTGCTAGGATGACTAGCGGGAGATGGTTCTCCTACAATGAGCAGTTCTTC; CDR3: CSARMTSGRWFSYNEQFF